This paragraph reports one TCR beta chain. No antigen is known for it. The same CDR3 is also encoded by other DNA sequences in this sample. Here immunoSEQ multiplex PCR was the method, and the copy in TCRdb shows in-frame clones only, minus some. The repertoire includes about 16,000 clones, 90% of them detected once, and approximately 3% sits in the top ten. This sample was included in a study of T cell clonotyping in hematopoietic cell transplantation. Study observations and caveats: Broader posttransplant TCR repertoire diversity was predicted by graft donor and pretransplant recipient Inverse Simpson Index values. Few recipient clonotypes overlapped donors; over 97% were de novo at given depth. After transplant, recipient diversity fell while pathologically expanded clonotypes grew through day 180.

This receptor was identified in a middle-aged man in good health. Some clones in this sample may be carry-over from other donors' samples. Input material: peripheral blood mononuclear cells.

The CDR3 reads CAWSVGSGANVLTF. The CDR3, as DNA: TGTGCCTGGAGTGTGGGATCTGGGGCCAACGTCCTGACTTTC. The rearrangement joins TRBV30 to TRBJ2-6; no reliable D call. The CDR3 runs to 14 residues. V lost 0 bases and J 1 base, leaving 4 bases between the germline ends. In germline, CDR1 is GTSNPN, CDR2 SVGIG (reference sequence).